This entry features one T cell receptor (beta chain) sequence. Its antigen remains unknown. The sample originates from a study of T cells after yellow fever vaccination. About the study: For low cell numbers, libraries were made with SMART-Seq v4 Ultra Low Input.

Points from the study as a whole: Highly abundant clonotypes carried over from the bulk population could end up in FACS-sorted repertoires as contaminants.

TCRdb independently ran MiXCR on the 5' RACE reads; one entry per CDR3 protein. This table has more than 350,000 distinct CDR3 sequences, around a tenth appearing once. The CDR3 totals 15 residues. V lost 2 bases, J lost 0 bases, and 8 bases lay in between. CDR1 is MNHEY, CDR2 SMNVEV, per germline (reference sequence). The TCR sequence derives from a man aged 18 to 30 who received the YFV17D yellow fever vaccine. V is TRBV27 and J is TRBJ1-5, with no clear D. The source material was PBMCs, sampled on the day of the first yellow fever vaccination. Here the CDR3 DNA reads TGTGCCAGCAGTTTAAGCCCGTATAGCAATCAGCCCCAGCATTTT. Its protein is CASSLSPYSNQPQHF.